The 24 T cell receptor beta chains below were found in one sample sequenced in a study of blood T cells in healthy people across ages. The use of a sample-barcoded 5' primer and a J-beta primer mix characterized a second PCR of 7 to 11 cycles. TCRdb used MiXCR to reprocess the 5' RACE reads, holding one entry per CDR3 protein. The sample has 600,000 to 1,000,000 distinct CDR3 sequences; around 25% are singletons. These data were also filed under a second study, of T cells of mothers and their children.

Sequences were obtained from blood. All receptors come from a boy aged 10-17 years in good health.

The chain links TRBV7-9 to TRBJ2-2, with D tentatively TRBD2 (5 bases). Trimming took 8 bases from V and 6 from J, leaving 19 bases between them. Germline assignment: CDR1 SEHNR and CDR2 FQNEAQ (reference sequence). The CDR3 has 15 residues. CDR3: CASLLEMEASGELFF. The DNA of the CDR3 is TGTGCCAGCTTGCTAGAAATGGAGGCGTCCGGGGAGCTGTTTTTT.

Ten or more counts support this clonotype. The chain employs TRBV20-1 and TRBJ2-5, with TRBD2 matching 16 bases. This CDR3 spans 19 amino acids. CDR1 and CDR2 (germline): DFQATT, SNEGSKA (reference sequence). J was trimmed by 4 bases and V by 6 bases; bases with no gene match: 17. CDR3 DNA sequence: TGCAGTGCCTATAATGAACCGGGACTAGCGGGAGGGCCGGGAGAGACCCAGTACTTC. Encoded protein: CSAYNEPGLAGGPGETQYF.

V gene TRBV20-1 combines with J gene TRBJ2-1; TRBD2 aligns across 10 bases. V lost 0 bases, J lost 3 bases, and 11 bases stayed unmatched. Per the germline V gene, CDR1 is DFQATT and CDR2 is SNEGSKA (reference sequence). CDR3 length: 18 amino acids. In DNA, the CDR3 is TGCAGTGCTAGAGATCCTAGCGGGAGTGAGAGAATCTACAATGAGCAGTTCTTC. Translated, it gives CSARDPSGSERIYNEQFF.

The sample holds a few counts of this clonotype. This chain uses TRBV7-2 with TRBJ1-2, with TRBD1 matching over 8 bases. CDR3 size: 15 residues. Trimming at V came to 0 bases and at J to 5 bases, leaving 5 bases not matched to a gene. Germline CDR1 is SGHTA and CDR2 is FQGNSA. The CDR3 nucleotides are TGTGCCAGCAGCTTAGCCGGGACAGGTCTTTATGGCTACACCTTC. This codes for CASSLAGTGLYGYTF. Full variable domain (outside the CDR3, taken from reference TRBV7-2 and TRBJ1-2): GAGVSQSPSNKVTEKGKDVELRCDPISGHTALYWYRQSLGQGLEFLIYFQGNSAPDKSGLPSDRFSAERTGGSVSTLTIQRTQQEDSAVYLCASSLAGTGLYGYTFGSGTRLTVV.

A note on this clonotype: At one boundary the junction diverges from the germline segment, which might be a read error. The chain employs TRBV4-1 and TRBJ2-5; D possibly corresponds to TRBD2 (6 bases). The CDR3 has 14 amino acids. Germline CDR1 is MGHRA and CDR2 is YSYEKL. The DNA of the CDR3 is TGCGCCAGCAGCCAAGAGGCACTCACGGGAGCGGCGTTCTTC. Protein sequence: CASSQEALTGAAFF.

V and J are TRBV4-3 and TRBJ1-6; TRBD1 might be the D (6 bases). This CDR3 contains 15 residues. Germline-derived CDR1 and CDR2 are LGHNA and YSLEER. V was cut by 0 bases and J by 8 bases, with 11 bases left in between. The CDR3 DNA reads as TGCGCCAGCAGCCAAGAACAGGGTAATCATTCACCCCTCCACTTT. Its protein is CASSQEQGNHSPLHF.

The chain joins TRBV13 to TRBJ2-1; the match to TRBD2 covers 12 bases. Germline values: CDR1 PRHDT, CDR2 FYEKMQ (reference sequence). Losses at the gene ends were 2 bases for V and 3 bases for J; bases not matched to a gene: 2. The CDR3 consists of 16 residues. DNA for the CDR3: TGTGCCAGCAGCTTACTAGCGGGAGGGGTCTACAATGAGCAGTTCTTC. This codes for CASSLLAGGVYNEQFF.

This chain uses TRBV6-5 with TRBJ2-5, with D possibly matching TRBD2 (5 bases). Germline CDR1 is MNHEY and CDR2 is SVGAGI. The CDR3 loop spans 13 amino acids. V lost 2 bases and J lost 3, with 7 bases in between. The CDR3: CASSYRGKETQYF. CDR3 coding DNA: TGTGCCAGCAGTTACCGAGGGAAAGAGACCCAGTACTTC.

The genes are TRBV4-1 and TRBJ2-4; TRBD1 matches 10 bases. The V and J ends lost 4 bases and 5 bases, in that order; junction bases with no gene match: 5. The CDR3 length is 15 residues. Germline V CDR1 and CDR2: MGHRA, YSYEKL. The CDR3: CASSPLGTGENIQYF. Here the CDR3 DNA reads TGCGCCAGCAGCCCTTTAGGGACAGGGGAAAACATTCAGTACTTC.

Points on this clonotype: An end of the junction differs from the germline gene, which may be a read error. This chain joins TRBV6-2 or TRBV6-3 and TRBJ1-1; D gene uncertain. The CDR3 consists of 16 residues. Germline CDR1 MNHEY, CDR2 SVGEGT. The CDR3 DNA is TGTGCCAGCAGGCCCCTCGGGGAGCCTACCTACACTGAAGGTTTCTTT. This sequence encodes CASRPLGEPTYTEGFF.

This chain uses TRBV11-1 with TRBJ2-3; maybe TRBD2 (6 bases). This CDR3 comprises 15 residues. CDR1 SGHAT and CDR2 FQDESV come from the germline V gene (reference sequence). V dropped 5 bases and J dropped 0 bases, with 12 bases sitting between them. CDR3 sequence: CASSPDGTSTDTQYF. CDR3 coding DNA: TGTGCCAGCAGCCCGGATGGGACTAGCACAGATACGCAGTATTTT.

This rearrangement joins TRBV7-6 to TRBJ2-5, with a weak D call TRBD1 (8 bases). Deletions cut 4 bases from V and 7 bases from J, with 22 bases between. Germline values: CDR1 SGHVS, CDR2 FNYEAQ. The CDR3 covers 16 residues. The CDR3 spells CASSSGQGGGTGTQYF. The DNA for the CDR3 is TGTGCCAGCAGCTCCGGACAGGGAGGGGGGACGGGGACCCAGTACTTC.

The genes are TRBV4-1 and TRBJ1-4; D is possibly TRBD1 (6 bases). V dropped 0 bases and J dropped 3 bases, with 17 bases sitting between them. The CDR3 runs 18 residues. The V gene's germline CDR1 is MGHRA and CDR2 YSYEKL. The CDR3 DNA reads TGCGCCAGCAGCCAAGAAGGGGGTGGGAGGGGTGCTAATGAAAAACTGTTTTTT. Protein product: CASSQEGGGRGANEKLFF.

This clonotype was seen a handful of times. V and J are TRBV28 and TRBJ2-3; tentatively, D is TRBD1 or TRBD2 (5 bases each). V lost 6 bases, J lost 2 bases, and 24 bases lay in between. Germline V lookup: CDR1 MDHEN, CDR2 SYDVKM. The CDR3 is made up of 18 amino acids. For the CDR3, the DNA is TGTGCCAGCAGCCAGGCCGGGACGTCTCGAGGGTTCACAGATACGCAGTATTTT. Its protein is CASSQAGTSRGFTDTQYF. Full variable domain (missing parts from reference TRBV28 and TRBJ2-3): DVKVTQSSRYLVKRTGEKVFLECVQDMDHENMFWYRQDPGLGLRLIYFSYDVKMKEKGDIPEGYSVSREKKERFSLILESASTNQTSMYLCASSQAGTSRGFTDTQYFGPGTRLTVL.

The rearrangement joins TRBV7-9 to TRBJ1-1, with 9 nucleotides matching TRBD1. J was trimmed by 7 bases and V by 5 bases; bases with no gene match: 5. Germline V gives CDR1 SEHNR, CDR2 FQNEAQ (reference sequence). This CDR3 is built from 13 residues. This CDR3 is CASSPPDRGEAFF. CDR3 nucleotide sequence: TGTGCCAGCAGCCCCCCGGACAGGGGTGAAGCTTTCTTT. Full variable domain (rest looked up from reference TRBV7-9 and TRBJ1-1): DTGVSQNPRHKITKRGQNVTFRCDPISEHNRLYWYRQTLGQGPEFLTYFQNEAQLEKSRLLSDRFSAERPKGSFSTLEIQRTEQGDSAMYLCASSPPDRGEAFFGQGTRLTVV.

This clonotype was found a few times. The chain couples TRBV19 to TRBJ2-7, with D tentatively TRBD2 (6 bases). CDR1 is LNHDA and CDR2 is SQIVND in the germline V gene (reference sequence). Trimming shortened V by 10 bases and J by 7 bases, and 17 bases separated the two germline ends. The CDR3 consists of 12 residues. CDR3 sequence: CATAAGYEEQYF. CDR3 coding DNA: TGTGCCACTGCGGCGGGGTATGAGGAGCAGTACTTC.

With regard to this clonotype: An end of the junction differs from the germline gene, which may be a read error. The chain joins TRBV15 to TRBJ1-1; 8 bases are shared with TRBD1. This CDR3 is 17 amino acids long. Germline V gene data show CDR1 as LNHNV and CDR2 as YYDKDF (reference sequence). The CDR3 DNA sequence: TGTGCCACCAGCAGAGGCCCGACTACAGGGGGTGACACTGTAGCTTTCTTT. Protein product: CATSRGPTTGGDTVAFF.

The J gene is TRBJ2-2, the V gene TRBV29-1; 9 bases align to TRBD1. Germline assignment: CDR1 SQVTM and CDR2 ANQGSEA. This CDR3 is built from 16 residues. The ends lost 6 bases at V and 5 bases at J; junction bases unmatched: 13. The CDR3: CSVGATGGWVTGELFF. CDR3 nucleotide sequence: TGCAGCGTAGGGGCTACAGGGGGCTGGGTTACCGGGGAGCTGTTTTTT.

The rearrangement links TRBV12-3 or TRBV12-4 to TRBJ2-5, with 12 bases matching TRBD2. Gene TRBJ2-1 matches the end of the DNA better, so the J call may be wrong. This CDR3 has 14 residues. The CDR3 DNA reads TGTGCCAGCAGCTCGACTAGCGGGAGAAATGAGCAGTTCTTC. Translation gives CASSSTSGRNEQFF.

This chain joins TRBV4-2 and TRBJ2-1; TRBD2 aligns across 10 bases. V shed 4 bases and J 3 bases; nucleotides not matched to a gene: 9. Germline CDR1 LGHNA, CDR2 YNFKEQ. There are 17 residues in the CDR3. The DNA of the CDR3 is TGTGCCAGCAGCCCAGGGGGGCTAGCGGGAGACTACAATGAGCAGTTCTTC. Translated: CASSPGGLAGDYNEQFF.

The chain joins TRBV6-5 to TRBJ2-5; TRBD2 might be the D (5 bases). The germline V gene has CDR1 MNHEY and CDR2 SVGAGI. This CDR3 region has 11 residues. V gave up 7 bases and J gave up 6 bases, with 9 bases separating them. The CDR3 DNA reads as TGTGCCAGCATGGGGAGCCAGACCCAGTACTTC. Amino acid sequence: CASMGSQTQYF.

This chain connects TRBV4-2 to TRBJ1-5, with a possible D match to TRBD1 (6 bases). Germline V CDR1 and CDR2: LGHNA, YNFKEQ. Between the trimmed V and J ends, which lost 0 bases and 7 bases, there was a span of 13 bases. This CDR3 spans 15 amino acids. The CDR3 reads CASSQEGGRIQPQHF. DNA of the CDR3: TGTGCCAGCAGCCAAGAAGGGGGGCGCATCCAGCCCCAGCATTTT.

This clonotype has just a few counts. V is TRBV5-1 and J is TRBJ2-5; 14 bases agree with TRBD2. The CDR3 runs to 17 residues. Germline CDR1 reads SGHRS; CDR2 reads YFSETQ. V lost 4 bases, J lost 5 bases, and 10 bases stayed unmatched. Here the CDR3 reads CASSGEWTSGGLETQYF. In DNA, the CDR3 is TGCGCCAGCAGCGGCGAATGGACTAGCGGGGGGTTGGAGACCCAGTACTTC. The complete variable domain, with remaining parts taken from reference TRBV5-1 and TRBJ2-5, reads KAGVTQTPRYLIKTRGQQVTLSCSPISGHRSVSWYQQTPGQGLQFLFEYFSETQRNKGNFPGRFSGRQFSNSRSEMNVSTLELGDSALYLCASSGEWTSGGLETQYFGPGTRLLVL.

The chain has TRBV29-1 and TRBJ2-3; D unclear. The V gene's germline CDR1 is SQVTM and CDR2 ANQGSEA. The CDR3 has 15 residues. V was shortened by 0 bases and J by 1 base, with 11 bases between the two germline ends. The CDR3 DNA is TGCAGCGTTGAAGATTTCGCGCCGGGCACAGATACGCAGTATTTT. Residues: CSVEDFAPGTDTQYF.